This T cell receptor beta chain was profiled in a study of PD-1 blockade in classical Hodgkin lymphoma. Findings of the study overall: Newly diagnosed patients had baseline TCR diversity that was reportedly lower than that of healthy donors. CD4+ TCR diversity, unlike CD8+, climbed significantly by C4D1.

Remarks on this clone: No antigen is known for it.

With no exception, relapse followed autologous stem cell transplantation in all patients, and brentuximab vedotin exposure varied. Classification of best responses gave complete response, partial response or progressive disease. Profiling relied on immunoSEQ multiplex PCR, and the TCRdb table lists in-frame clones only, not all of them. The sample has roughly 61,000 clones, around 93% seen once. The germline gives CDR1 SGHRS, CDR2 YFSETQ. The CDR3 consists of 13 residues. With 0 bases removed from V and 2 bases from J, the gap between germline ends came to 5 bases. V and J are TRBV5-1 and TRBJ1-1; D is uncertain. The TCR was taken from a human donor with classical Hodgkin lymphoma. The sequencing here drew on peripheral blood mononuclear cells (PBMCs), taken before the second cycle of nivolumab. CDR3 sequence (DNA): TGCGCCAGCAGCTTGGACAGCAACACTGAAGCTTTCTTT. Translation: CASSLDSNTEAFF. Drawing the rest from reference TRBV5-1 and TRBJ1-1, the complete variable domain is KAGVTQTPRYLIKTRGQQVTLSCSPISGHRSVSWYQQTPGQGLQFLFEYFSETQRNKGNFPGRFSGRQFSNSRSEMNVSTLELGDSALYLCASSLDSNTEAFFGQGTRLTVV.